The present TCR beta chain was sequenced within a study of T-cell reconstitution after alpha-beta-depleted transplantation in children. Unique molecular identifiers were incorporated when the TCRbeta library was constructed. TCRdb passed the PCR reads through MiXCR, listing each CDR3 protein once. The table records about 250,000 distinct CDR3 sequences, around 25% of them present only once. This clonotype was counted many times. The clonotype was recovered from a female patient aged 2 to 10 who had a stem cell transplant for congenital amegakaryocytic thrombocytopenia, so the T cells may come from the graft donor. Material: PBMCs, mostly from graft donor cells, obtained 360 days after TCRalphabeta/CD19-depleted stem cell transplant.

CDR3 in DNA: TGTGCCAGCAAGTCGACCGAGGGGGCAGATACGCAGTATTTT. Its translation is CASKSTEGADTQYF. V usage is TRBV2 and J usage is TRBJ2-3; maybe TRBD1 (6 bases). The germline CDR1 and CDR2 sequences are SNHLY and FYNNEI. V lost 7 bases, J lost 4 bases, and 15 bases lay in between. The CDR3 has 14 amino acids.